A single sample is the source of the 5 T cell receptor beta chains below, sequenced in a study of patients and donors after allogeneic stem cell transplantation. MiXCR, run by TCRdb on the RT-PCR reads, gives a single entry per CDR3 protein. Here the sample spans 65,000 to 80,000 distinct CDR3 sequences, approximately 26% being singletons. Sequenced: blood, either unsorted or a sorted T cell fraction (not recorded which). These receptors were obtained from a human donor who was either an allogeneic HSCT recipient or a stem cell or donor lymphocyte infusion donor (not recorded which). It is not recorded whose cells these are; they may come from a transplant donor.

The chain combines TRBV9 with TRBJ1-5; D might be TRBD1 (5 bases). CDR1 and CDR2 from the germline V gene are SGDLS and YYNGEE. Trimming cost V 0 bases and J 3 bases, with 16 bases left between them. The CDR3 loop spans 17 amino acids. CDR3 protein: CASSVALRQNNNQPQHF. CDR3 nucleotides: TGTGCCAGCAGCGTAGCGCTAAGACAGAATAACAATCAGCCCCAGCATTTT. The variable domain in full, with the rest retrieved from reference TRBV9 and TRBJ1-5, is DSGVTQTPKHLITATGQRVTLRCSPRSGDLSVYWYQQSLDQGLQFLIQYYNGEERAKGNILERFSAQQFPDLHSELNLSSLELGDSALYFCASSVALRQNNNQPQHFGDGTRLSIL.

Only a few counts were recorded for this clonotype. The V gene is TRBV29-1, the J gene TRBJ2-4; weak D call: TRBD1 (5 bases). Trimming removed 5 bases at V and 6 bases at J, with 17 bases between. The V gene's germline CDR1 is SQVTM and CDR2 ANQGSEA. The CDR3 extends over 14 amino acids. The chain's CDR3 is CSVRSRALLNIQYF. CDR3 coding DNA: TGCAGCGTTCGGTCCAGGGCGTTGTTAAACATTCAGTACTTC.

This clonotype came up once. The V call is TRBV10-3, the J call TRBJ2-1; 13 bases map to TRBD2. The CDR3 is 17 residues long. The V segment lost 4 bases and the J segment 8 bases; nucleotides outside the gene matches: 11. Per the germline V gene, CDR1 is ENHRY and CDR2 is SYGVKD. The CDR3 sequence is CAISGYPGLAGWDEQFF. The DNA for the CDR3 is TGTGCCATCAGTGGTTATCCGGGACTAGCGGGATGGGATGAGCAGTTCTTC.

The chain recombines TRBV6-5 with TRBJ2-1, with TRBD1 as a possible D gene (5 bases). Trimming cost V 4 bases and J 5 bases, with 9 bases left between them. The CDR3 runs 13 residues. CDR1 is MNHEY and CDR2 is SVGAGI in the germline V gene. The CDR3 DNA is TGTGCCAGCAGTTTGACAGACGACAATGAGCAGTTCTTC. Residues: CASSLTDDNEQFF.

This chain connects TRBV2 to TRBJ1-2; 9 bases are shared with TRBD1. The CDR3 sequence is 13 residues long. Per the germline V gene, CDR1 is SNHLY and CDR2 is FYNNEI. The ends lost 10 bases at V and 7 bases at J; junction bases unmatched: 10. CDR3 region: CATTQGASSGYTF. In DNA form, the CDR3 reads TGTGCCACCACACAGGGGGCAAGCTCTGGCTACACCTTC.